This note documents a single T cell receptor (beta chain) sequence. TCRdb's table, derived via immunoSEQ multiplex PCR, lists solely in-frame clones and lacks some. This sample has approximately 150,000 clones, with around 89% found just once. The data were taken from a study of blood T cell repertoires in COVID-19. Study background: COVID-19 samples, acute and convalescent, were from the United States, Italy and Spain.

CDR3 length equals 18 residues. V was clipped by 4 bases and J by 5 bases; unmatched bases: 20. CDR1 and CDR2 (germline): SGHRS, YFSETQ. Enrollment of patients from Seattle took place during active infection, with longitudinal follow-up. The rearrangement links TRBV5-1 to TRBJ2-5; 7 positions match TRBD2. Material for sequencing was peripheral blood. This clonotype originated in a human donor with COVID-19, enrolled during active disease. The donor label of this sample is uncertain. CDR3 DNA sequence: TGCGCCAGCAGCAATCGCCCGCTGTCGGGAGGAGTTGAGGAGACCCAGTACTTC. It is translated as CASSNRPLSGGVEETQYF.